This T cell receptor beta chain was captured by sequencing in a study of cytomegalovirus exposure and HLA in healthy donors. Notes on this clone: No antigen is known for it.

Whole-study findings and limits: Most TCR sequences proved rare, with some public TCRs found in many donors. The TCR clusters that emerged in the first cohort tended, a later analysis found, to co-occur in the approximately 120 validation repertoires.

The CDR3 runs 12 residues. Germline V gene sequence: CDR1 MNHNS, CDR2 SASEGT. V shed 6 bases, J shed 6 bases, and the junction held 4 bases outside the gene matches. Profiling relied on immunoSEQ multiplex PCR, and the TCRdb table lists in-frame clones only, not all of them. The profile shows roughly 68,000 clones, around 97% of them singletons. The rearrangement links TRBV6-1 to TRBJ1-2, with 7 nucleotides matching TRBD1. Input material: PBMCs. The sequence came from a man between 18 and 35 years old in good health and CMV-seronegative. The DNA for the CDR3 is TGTGCCAGCAGCCGACAGGGCGATGGCTACACCTTC. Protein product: CASSRQGDGYTF.